This is a list of T cell receptor beta chains from one sample in a study of T cell changes during pregnancy in multiple sclerosis. Here immunoSEQ multiplex PCR was the method, and the copy in TCRdb shows in-frame clones only, minus some. The sample carries about 31,000 clones, around 89% recorded once. The sample was CD8+ T cells from peripheral blood mononuclear cells, taken in the second trimester of pregnancy. The receptors stem from a female donor with multiple sclerosis, enrolled in a pregnancy study. CDR3s include the opening cysteine and the closing phenylalanine or tryptophan. Fields, in order: D gene, V gene, clone size, J gene, CDR3 DNA, CDR3 protein. A D gene is named only where the DNA matches it firmly. Expanded clones get a size class; other rows say once, few or many, or leave the size out.

TRBD1	TRBV11-3	NA	TRBJ2-5	TGTGCCAGCAGCCCTGGGACAGGGGCACACCAAGAGACCCAGTACTTC	CASSPGTGAHQETQYF
TRBD2	TRBV7-9	NA	TRBJ2-2	TGTGCCAGCAGCTTAACTAGCGCGAACACCGGGGAGCTGTTTTTT	CASSLTSANTGELFF
TRBD1	TRBV5-1	NA	TRBJ2-5	TGCGCCAGCAGCCCCACAGGGGGCGTGGAGACCCAGTACTTC	CASSPTGGVETQYF
TRBD1	TRBV27	NA	TRBJ1-4	TGTGCCAGCAGTTTAGGGGGACAGGGGGAAAAACTGTTTTTT	CASSLGGQGEKLFF
NA	TRBV27	NA	TRBJ1-1	TGTGCCAGCTTCAGGGGCTTGAACACTGAAGCTTTCTTT	CASFRGLNTEAFF
TRBD1	TRBV6-1	NA	TRBJ1-5	TGTGCCAGCAGTGACCCGGGACAGGGATGGCGCAGCAATCAGCCCCAGCATTTT	CASSDPGQGWRSNQPQHF
TRBD2	TRBV29-1	NA	TRBJ2-1	TGCAGCGTAGTATCCCTAGCGGGAGTTGCCAATGAGCAGTTCTTC	CSVVSLAGVANEQFF
TRBD2	TRBV7-2	once	TRBJ2-7	TGTGCCAGCAGCTTAGCGAGCGGGAGGGACGAGCAGTACTTC	CASSLASGRDEQYF
TRBD2	TRBV5-1	NA	TRBJ2-1	TGCGCCAGCAGCTCCGGACTAGCGGGAGTGGGGGCCTACAATGAGCAGTTCTTC	CASSSGLAGVGAYNEQFF
NA	TRBV28	NA	TRBJ2-3	TGTGCCAGCAGTTCTAGGGGTGCAGATACGCAGTATTTT	CASSSRGADTQYF
NA	TRBV7-6	NA	TRBJ2-7	TGTGCCAGCAGCTCCCTTAGTGGCTACGAGCAGTACTTC	CASSSLSGYEQYF
TRBD1	TRBV7-9	NA	TRBJ1-2	TGTGCCAGCAGCTTTTTATCTGACAGGGCCCAGAGGGGCTACACCTTC	CASSFLSDRAQRGYTF
TRBD1	TRBV5-8	NA	TRBJ2-7	TGTGCCAGCAGCTTGGTAGGGACAGGGGGTCGCGAGCAGTACTTC	CASSLVGTGGREQYF
TRBD2	TRBV10-3	NA	TRBJ2-7	TGTGCCACTGAGCGGGAAGCTTCCTACGAGCAGTACTTC	CATEREASYEQYF